A selection of T cell receptor beta chains follows, all from one sample in a study of identical twins. Using its own MiXCR run on the 5' RACE reads, TCRdb lists one record per CDR3 protein. The table records some 760,000 distinct CDR3 sequences, 18% of them present only once. The sample also formed part of further work on T cells expressing NK-cell markers.

The source material was PBMCs. Receptors originate from a woman aged 18-35 years in good health. The CDR3 runs from the conserved cysteine through the conserved F or W. The D gene is left open where the match is weak. Size tells how often a clone was seen (once, few, many) or the class of an expanded clone, and some rows leave it out.

CDR3nt	CDR3aa	d_gene	v_gene	abundance	j_gene
TGTGCTACAGTGAGGAGGACTAGCAGCTACAATGAGCAGTTCTTC	CATVRRTSSYNEQFF	TRBD2	TRBV12-5	few	TRBJ2-1
TGTGCCAGCAGCGAGGGAACAGGGGAGGCCAATGAGCAGTTCTTC	CASSEGTGEANEQFF	.	TRBV4-2	few	TRBJ2-1
TGCAGTGCTAAAATACCGGGACAGGCAAACAATGAGCAGTTCTTC	CSAKIPGQANNEQFF	TRBD1	TRBV20-1	.	TRBJ2-1
TGTGCCACCAGCAGAGGTCACGGACTAGCGGGGGGAAGAGATACGCAGTATTTT	CATSRGHGLAGGRDTQYF	TRBD2	TRBV15	few	TRBJ2-3
TGTGCCAGCAGTCCCCAGTCCTACAATGAGCAGTTCTTC	CASSPQSYNEQFF	.	TRBV12-3/TRBV12-4	few	TRBJ2-1
TGCGCCAGCAGCCAATTTACTAGCGCCACCGGGGAGCTGTTTTTT	CASSQFTSATGELFF	TRBD2	TRBV4-3	few	TRBJ2-2
TGTGCCAGCAGCCAGCTCCAGGGGAATGAAGCTTTCTTT	CASSQLQGNEAFF	.	TRBV4-2	.	TRBJ1-1
TGCGCCAGCAGCTCAGGGCTCATCTACACGGGAGATGAGCAGTTCTTC	CASSSGLIYTGDEQFF	.	TRBV5-1	.	TRBJ2-1
TGTGCCATCAGTGAGCTTGATCGAGGGAAGACCCAGTACTTC	CAISELDRGKTQYF	.	TRBV10-3	.	TRBJ2-5
TGTGCCAGTTGTGTGCCTGGGTATGGCTACACCTTC	CASCVPGYGYTF	.	TRBV6-2/TRBV6-3	few	TRBJ1-2
TGCGCCAGCAGCCGCTCGTCGCAGGAGTCCTACGGGCAGTACTTC	CASSRSSQESYGQYF	.	TRBV4-3	.	TRBJ2-7
TGTGCCAGCAGTTTAGAGAGACTAGCGGGGGAAGGTGAGCAGTTCTTC	CASSLERLAGEGEQFF	TRBD2	TRBV12-3/TRBV12-4	.	TRBJ2-1
TGTGCCAGCAGCCGCAGCAACACCGGGGAGCTGTTTTTT	CASSRSNTGELFF	.	TRBV7-2	.	TRBJ2-2
TGTGCCAGCAGACAGTTCAGAGAGACTAGCCTGGATGAGCAGTTCTTC	CASRQFRETSLDEQFF	TRBD2	TRBV7-2	few	TRBJ2-1
TGCGCCAGCAGCTTGGAGGGCGGGAGGGCCCGGGAGACCCAGTACTTC	CASSLEGGRARETQYF	TRBD2	TRBV5-1	.	TRBJ2-5
TGCGCCAGCAGCTTGGTCCGGGACACACGCCCCCACGAGCAGTACTTC	CASSLVRDTRPHEQYF	.	TRBV5-1	.	TRBJ2-7
TGCGCCAGCAGCCAAGATAGTCGTTTGGGGGACACCATATATTTT	CASSQDSRLGDTIYF	.	TRBV4-3	few	TRBJ1-3
TGTGCCAGCACCACAGGGGGAGGATCACCCCTCCACTTT	CASTTGGGSPLHF	TRBD1	TRBV12-3/TRBV12-4	.	TRBJ1-6
TGCGCCAGCAGCTTGGTCGTCGGGAGCGCCTACAATGAGCAGTTCTTC	CASSLVVGSAYNEQFF	.	TRBV5-1	few	TRBJ2-1
TGTGCCACCAGCACAAAAGCGGGAGGAGTATCCGAGCAGTACTTC	CATSTKAGGVSEQYF	TRBD2	TRBV15	few	TRBJ2-7
TGCGCCAGCAGCACAACCCCAGGGGGCAACTATGGCTACACCTTC	CASSTTPGGNYGYTF	TRBD1	TRBV5-1	few	TRBJ1-2
TGTGCCAGCAGGGGACAGCTTAGCTCCTACAATGAGCAGTTCTTC	CASRGQLSSYNEQFF	TRBD1	TRBV6-1	.	TRBJ2-1
TGTGCCAGCAGTTTAAAACAGGAAGAGACCCAGTACTTC	CASSLKQEETQYF	.	TRBV12-3/TRBV12-4	few	TRBJ2-5
TGCGCCAGCAGCCAAGGGACTCGTACTGCTTTCTTT	CASSQGTRTAFF	.	TRBV4-3	few	TRBJ1-1
TGTGCCAGCAGCTTACCGGGTCACTCCTACGAGCAGTACTTC	CASSLPGHSYEQYF	.	TRBV7-9	few	TRBJ2-7
TGTGCCAGCTCCCCGAATACAGAGAACACTGAAGCTTTCTTT	CASSPNTENTEAFF	.	TRBV18	few	TRBJ1-1
TGTGCCAGCAGCTTCTCGACAGGGGGGTGGCAGCCCCAGCATTTT	CASSFSTGGWQPQHF	TRBD1	TRBV12-3/TRBV12-4	.	TRBJ1-5